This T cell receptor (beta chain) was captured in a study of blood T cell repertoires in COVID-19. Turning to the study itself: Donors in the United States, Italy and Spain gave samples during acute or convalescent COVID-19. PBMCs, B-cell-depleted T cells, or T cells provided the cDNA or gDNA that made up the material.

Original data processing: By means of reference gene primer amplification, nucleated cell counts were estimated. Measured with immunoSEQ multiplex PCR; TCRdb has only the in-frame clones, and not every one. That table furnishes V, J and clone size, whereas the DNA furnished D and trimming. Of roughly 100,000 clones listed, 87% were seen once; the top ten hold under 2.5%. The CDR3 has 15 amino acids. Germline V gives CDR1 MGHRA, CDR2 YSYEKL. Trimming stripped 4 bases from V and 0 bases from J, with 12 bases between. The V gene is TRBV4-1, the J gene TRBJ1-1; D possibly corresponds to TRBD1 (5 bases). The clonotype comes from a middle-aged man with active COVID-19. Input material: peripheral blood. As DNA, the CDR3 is TGCGCCAGCAGCCCAACATGGGGCATGAACACTGAAGCTTTCTTT. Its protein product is CASSPTWGMNTEAFF.